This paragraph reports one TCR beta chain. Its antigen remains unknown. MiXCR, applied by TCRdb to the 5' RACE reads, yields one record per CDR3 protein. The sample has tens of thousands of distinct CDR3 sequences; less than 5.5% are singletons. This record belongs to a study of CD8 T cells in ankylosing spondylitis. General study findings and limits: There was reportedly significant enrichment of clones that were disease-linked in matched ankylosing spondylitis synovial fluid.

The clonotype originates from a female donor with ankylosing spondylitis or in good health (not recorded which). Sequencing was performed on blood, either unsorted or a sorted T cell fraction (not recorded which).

DNA for the CDR3: TGTGCCAGCAGCGTAATAGCGGGAGGGCGCACAGATACGCAGTATTTT. It translates to CASSVIAGGRTDTQYF. The V and J genes are TRBV9 and TRBJ2-3, with TRBD2 matching over 11 bases. The CDR3 length is 16 residues. Germline CDR1 SGDLS, CDR2 YYNGEE. Germline trimming cut 1 base from V and 1 base from J; bases unmatched to any gene: 2.